The 32 T cell receptor beta chains below come from one sample, sequenced in a study of identical twins. TCRdb itself ran the 5' RACE reads through MiXCR, one entry per CDR3 protein. Among 1.5 million or so distinct CDR3 sequences listed, less than 40% were seen once. Sequencing was done on a sample of cord blood. The source of these receptors is a newborn girl in good health.

V gene TRBV6-5 combines with J gene TRBJ2-5; perhaps TRBD2 as D (7 bases). The last part of the DNA fits TRBJ2-7 better; the J call may be wrong. This CDR3 is 18 amino acids long. Germline V lookup: CDR1 MNHEY, CDR2 SVGAGI. CDR3 nucleotide sequence: TGTGCCAGCAGTTACTCTCAGGGGACTCGCGGGAGAAGCTACGAGCAGTACTTC. Translated, it gives CASSYSQGTRGRSYEQYF.

The rearrangement links TRBV6-1 to TRBJ1-2; the D gene is possibly TRBD1 (5 bases). The V gene lost 6 bases and the J gene lost 4 bases, with 12 bases spanning the gap. The CDR3 is made up of 13 amino acids. CDR1 and CDR2 from the germline V gene are MNHNS and SASEGT. CDR3 nucleotide sequence: TGTGCCAGCAGGCCGCGGGGGGGCTATGGCTACACCTTC. It encodes CASRPRGGYGYTF.

This clonotype showed up just a few times. DNA of the CDR3: TGTGCCAGCAGTCTACCGGGACTTCCAGCCAAAAACATTCAGTACTTC. Translating it yields CASSLPGLPAKNIQYF. The chain links TRBV28 to TRBJ2-4, with a possible D match to TRBD2 (6 bases). The V end was cut by 5 bases, the J end by 0 bases, with 14 bases between. There are 16 residues in the CDR3. The V gene's germline CDR1 is MDHEN and CDR2 SYDVKM. The entire variable domain, with the rest obtained from reference TRBV28 and TRBJ2-4, is as follows: DVKVTQSSRYLVKRTGEKVFLECVQDMDHENMFWYRQDPGLGLRLIYFSYDVKMKEKGDIPEGYSVSREKKERFSLILESASTNQTSMYLCASSLPGLPAKNIQYFGAGTRLSVL.

In DNA, the CDR3 is TGTGCCAGCAGTCAGGACGGGGACCTTACTCGGGAGCAGTTCTTC. Residues: CASSQDGDLTREQFF. This chain links TRBV5-8 with TRBJ2-1, with D possibly being TRBD1 or TRBD2 (5 bases each). Germline loops: CDR1 SGHTS, CDR2 YDEGEE. The CDR3 is 15 residues long. Trimming removed 5 bases at V and 10 bases at J, with 22 bases between.

The genes are TRBV20-1 and TRBJ2-6; D is tentatively TRBD1 or TRBD2 (5 bases each). Germline CDR1 and CDR2: DFQATT and SNEGSKA (reference sequence). The CDR3 loop spans 14 amino acids. V was trimmed by 1 base and J by 2 bases, leaving 6 bases between them. This CDR3 reads CSARGDAGANVLTF. As DNA, the CDR3 is TGCAGTGCTAGAGGGGACGCTGGGGCCAACGTCCTGACTTTC.

This chain joins TRBV2 and TRBJ1-6; possible D gene TRBD1, 6 bases. Germline values: CDR1 SNHLY, CDR2 FYNNEI. With 3 bases removed from V and 9 bases from J, the gap between germline ends came to 12 bases. The CDR3 covers 14 residues. The CDR3 loop reads CASSEGTKISPLHF. DNA for the CDR3: TGTGCCAGCAGTGAGGGGACAAAGATTTCACCCCTCCACTTT. Full variable domain (rest looked up from reference TRBV2 and TRBJ1-6): EPEVTQTPSHQVTQMGQEVILRCVPISNHLYFYWYRQILGQKVEFLVSFYNNEISEKSEIFDDQFSVERPDGSNFTLKIRSTKLEDSAMYFCASSEGTKISPLHFGNGTRLTVT.

This sequence joins TRBV11-2 and TRBJ2-2, with 7 bases that match TRBD1. The V and J ends lost 4 bases and 4 bases, in that order; junction bases with no gene match: 3. This CDR3 region has 14 residues. The germline gives CDR1 SGHAT, CDR2 FQNNGV. The CDR3: CASSSGGATGELFF. The CDR3 bases are TGTGCCAGCAGCTCAGGGGGAGCCACCGGGGAGCTGTTTTTT. Combining the CDR3 with reference TRBV11-2 and TRBJ2-2 gives the whole variable domain EAGVAQSPRYKIIEKRQSVAFWCNPISGHATLYWYQQILGQGPKLLIQFQNNGVVDDSQLPKDRFSAERLKGVDSTLKIQPAKLEDSAVYLCASSSGGATGELFFGEGSRLTVL.

This clonotype was seen ten or more times. The rearrangement joins TRBV6-5 to TRBJ1-2; perhaps TRBD1 as D (5 bases). The CDR3 covers 13 residues. The germline CDR1 and CDR2 sequences are MNHEY and SVGAGI. Between the trimmed V and J ends, which lost 5 bases and 4 bases, there was a span of 11 bases. The CDR3 spells CASSTQGSYGYTF. The CDR3 bases are TGTGCCAGCAGTACCCAGGGTAGCTATGGCTACACCTTC.

The chain combines TRBV28 with TRBJ1-2; D is perhaps TRBD1 (5 bases). Germline loops: CDR1 MDHEN, CDR2 SYDVKM. Trimming removed 2 bases from V and 5 bases from J, with 12 bases in between. This CDR3 is built from 14 residues. This CDR3 reads CASSLGGGKYGYTF. The CDR3 nucleotides read TGTGCCAGCAGTTTAGGTGGGGGGAAGTATGGCTACACCTTC.

This clonotype was seen repeatedly, ten times or more. This chain uses TRBV10-3 with TRBJ2-7, with D tentatively TRBD1 or TRBD2 (5 bases each). This CDR3 has 15 residues. From germline, CDR1 is ENHRY and CDR2 SYGVKD. V lost 2 bases to trimming and J lost 4 bases, with 15 bases between them. The CDR3 here is CAISENWDRPYEQYF. The CDR3 DNA sequence: TGTGCCATCAGTGAGAATTGGGACCGCCCTTACGAGCAGTACTTC.

This clonotype showed up just a few times. The genes are TRBV4-2 and TRBJ2-1; 10 bases map to TRBD2. This CDR3 spans 16 amino acids. Per the germline V gene, CDR1 is LGHNA and CDR2 is YNFKEQ. V shed 1 base, J shed 6 bases, and the junction held 6 bases outside the gene matches. This chain's CDR3 is CASSQGAGTSVNEQFF. The CDR3, as DNA: TGTGCCAGCAGCCAAGGGGCCGGGACTAGCGTCAATGAGCAGTTCTTC.

As regards this clonotype: The junction differs from germline at one of its ends, possibly a read error. The gene calls are TRBV28 and TRBJ2-5, with 7 bases fitting TRBD1. CDR1 is MDHEN, CDR2 SYDVKM, per germline. The CDR3 loop spans 16 amino acids. CDR3 in DNA: TGTGCCGGCAGTTTACCCGACAGGGCGGCCGACAATGAGCAGTACTTC. This encodes CAGSLPDRAADNEQYF.

This clonotype was seen more than once but under ten times. The chain couples TRBV11-2 to TRBJ2-4; 7 positions match TRBD2. Losses at the gene ends were 8 bases for V and 0 bases for J; bases not matched to a gene: 7. CDR3 length: 15 residues. In germline, CDR1 is SGHAT, CDR2 FQNNGV. CDR3 amino acids: CASQRGGLAKNIQYF. The CDR3 region has the DNA TGTGCCAGCCAGCGCGGGGGTCTAGCCAAAAACATTCAGTACTTC.

The table lists this clonotype with a few counts. V is TRBV27 and J is TRBJ2-1; the D is unclear. Germline CDR1 and CDR2: MNHEY and SMNVEV (reference sequence). The CDR3 covers 13 residues. The germline V and J ends were trimmed by 2 bases and 8 bases, with 10 bases remaining between them. The CDR3 loop reads CASSLQVGDEQFF. CDR3 DNA: TGTGCCAGCAGTTTACAGGTCGGCGATGAGCAGTTCTTC.

This rearrangement joins TRBV10-3 to TRBJ2-5; D is perhaps TRBD2 (5 bases). The length of the CDR3 is 13 residues. Germline V gene data show CDR1 as ENHRY and CDR2 as SYGVKD. With 4 bases removed from V and 5 bases from J, the gap between germline ends came to 11 bases. The CDR3 nucleotides are TGTGCCATCAGTGCCGGGGTTGGGGAGACCCAGTACTTC. Residues: CAISAGVGETQYF.

The rearrangement joins TRBV27 to TRBJ2-3; 10 bases align to TRBD1. The germline gives CDR1 MNHEY, CDR2 SMNVEV (reference sequence). The CDR3 spans 14 residues. Trimming removed 6 bases from V and 4 bases from J; junction bases left unmatched: 4. The DNA for the CDR3 is TGTGCCAGCAGGCGACAGGGGGCGGCAGATACGCAGTATTTT. This translates into CASRRQGAADTQYF.

The chain links TRBV20-1 to TRBJ2-1, with TRBD2 matching 7 bases. This CDR3 spans 11 amino acids. V shed 5 bases and J 7 bases; nucleotides not matched to a gene: 2. Per the germline V gene, CDR1 is DFQATT and CDR2 is SNEGSKA (reference sequence). The DNA of the CDR3 is TGCAGTGCTGGACTAGTAAATGAGCAGTTCTTC. Protein sequence: CSAGLVNEQFF.

This chain links TRBV28 with TRBJ2-3, with D perhaps TRBD1 (6 bases). The germline CDR1 and CDR2 sequences are MDHEN and SYDVKM. V dropped 2 bases and J dropped 1 base, with 10 bases sitting between them. This CDR3 is 15 amino acids long. As DNA, the CDR3 is TGTGCCAGCAGTTTAGGGACACTCCGCACAGATACGCAGTATTTT. As protein: CASSLGTLRTDTQYF.

The chain links TRBV7-2 to TRBJ1-1, with no clear D. The CDR3 extends over 16 amino acids. The V end was cut by 3 bases, the J end by 1 base, with 15 bases between. Germline CDR1 reads SGHTA; CDR2 reads FQGNSA. The CDR3 DNA reads as TGTGCCAGCAGCTTCCTTGTCCGTTTTGCGAACACTGAAGCTTTCTTT. It encodes CASSFLVRFANTEAFF.

There are a few counts of this clonotype. This chain uses TRBV28 with TRBJ1-5, with D perhaps matching TRBD1 (5 bases). Trimming took off 5 bases at V and 3 bases at J, with 14 bases between the two ends. This CDR3 region has 15 residues. Germline V CDR1 and CDR2: MDHEN, SYDVKM. CDR3 protein: CASSQGGRNNQPQHF. The CDR3 DNA follows: TGTGCCAGCAGTCAGGGTGGTAGGAACAATCAGCCCCAGCATTTT. The full variable domain, in which reference TRBV28 and TRBJ1-5 provide the parts outside the CDR3, is DVKVTQSSRYLVKRTGEKVFLECVQDMDHENMFWYRQDPGLGLRLIYFSYDVKMKEKGDIPEGYSVSREKKERFSLILESASTNQTSMYLCASSQGGRNNQPQHFGDGTRLSIL.

V usage is TRBV12-3 or TRBV12-4 and J usage is TRBJ2-3, with D possibly being TRBD1 or TRBD2 (5 bases each). V lost 4 bases to trimming and J lost 2 bases, with 10 bases between them. The CDR3 sequence is 14 residues long. The CDR3 reads CASSWDHPTDTQYF. CDR3 coding DNA: TGTGCCAGCAGTTGGGACCATCCCACAGATACGCAGTATTTT.

There are a few counts of this clonotype. The chain recombines TRBV20-1 with TRBJ2-5; no clear D. The CDR3 runs 13 residues. The germline CDR1 and CDR2 sequences are DFQATT and SNEGSKA (reference sequence). Trimming cost V 3 bases and J 3 bases, with 11 bases left between them. CDR3 in amino acids: CSARSMGKETQYF. CDR3 bases: TGCAGTGCTAGGTCAATGGGGAAAGAGACCCAGTACTTC.

V is TRBV4-1 and J is TRBJ1-2; D may be TRBD1 (5 bases). V lost 1 base and J 4 bases, leaving 13 bases between the germline ends. The CDR3 consists of 15 residues. Germline V gene lookup returns CDR1 MGHRA and CDR2 YSYEKL. The CDR3 reads CASSQGLFGGYGYTF. CDR3 DNA sequence: TGCGCCAGCAGCCAAGGTCTCTTTGGGGGCTATGGCTACACCTTC.

In this sample, this clonotype turned up a few times. The rearrangement joins TRBV20-1 to TRBJ2-7; 11 nucleotides agree with TRBD2. CDR1 is DFQATT and CDR2 is SNEGSKA in the germline V gene (reference sequence). This CDR3 contains 15 residues. The J segment lost 2 bases and the V segment lost 5 bases, leaving 8 bases of the junction unmatched. The CDR3 DNA follows: TGCAGTGCTCCCGGGACTAGCGGATTCACCTACGAGCAGTACTTC. Translating it yields CSAPGTSGFTYEQYF.

The chain has TRBV28 and TRBJ1-2; 9 bases align to TRBD1. This CDR3 is 13 amino acids long. In germline, CDR1 is MDHEN, CDR2 SYDVKM. Trimming at V came to 10 bases and at J to 2 bases, leaving 5 bases not matched to a gene. CDR3 DNA: TGTGCCATGAGGGACAGGGCCAACTATGGCTACACCTTC. This gives the protein CAMRDRANYGYTF.

This clonotype was counted a few times. The chain uses TRBV7-2 and TRBJ1-2; D uncertain. V lost 2 bases and J lost 4, with 17 bases in between. Germline assignment: CDR1 SGHTA and CDR2 FQGNSA. There are 16 residues in the CDR3. CDR3 in amino acids: CASSLISVYDIYGYTF. The CDR3 DNA sequence: TGTGCCAGCAGCTTAATAAGTGTTTATGACATCTATGGCTACACCTTC. Complete variable domain (other parts from reference TRBV7-2 and TRBJ1-2): GAGVSQSPSNKVTEKGKDVELRCDPISGHTALYWYRQSLGQGLEFLIYFQGNSAPDKSGLPSDRFSAERTGGSVSTLTIQRTQQEDSAVYLCASSLISVYDIYGYTFGSGTRLTVV.

This clonotype was picked up a small number of times. The J gene is TRBJ1-2, the V gene TRBV4-1; D is possibly TRBD1 (5 bases). V shed 4 bases and J shed 2 bases, with 20 bases lying between them. This CDR3 has 17 residues. Germline lookup yields CDR1 MGHRA and CDR2 YSYEKL. This CDR3 is CASSPPSGAGGNYGYTF. The CDR3 DNA is TGCGCCAGCAGCCCCCCATCCGGGGCGGGGGGAAACTATGGCTACACCTTC.

This clonotype showed up just a few times. This chain's CDR3 is CATSDFEGSTDTQYF. The CDR3 DNA reads as TGTGCCACCAGTGATTTTGAGGGAAGCACAGATACGCAGTATTTT. The chain carries TRBV24-1 and TRBJ2-3; maybe TRBD2 (5 bases). CDR1 and CDR2 (germline): KGHDR, SFDVKD. Trimming removed 1 base at V and 0 bases at J, with 7 bases between. This CDR3 comprises 15 residues.

For this clonotype: A much larger clonotype is one base distant, so this may be a read error. The V call is TRBV5-1, the J call TRBJ2-7; the match to TRBD2 covers 8 bases. The DNA end favors TRBJ2-4, so the J call may be wrong. The germline gives CDR1 SGHRS, CDR2 YFSETQ. The CDR3 has 15 residues. In DNA form, the CDR3 reads TGCGCCAGCAGCTTACCCAGCGGGAGCCCAAACATTCAGTACTTC. It encodes CASSLPSGSPNIQYF.

This rearrangement joins TRBV7-9 to TRBJ1-1, with a tentative D call TRBD1 (5 bases). The V gene's germline CDR1 is SEHNR and CDR2 FQNEAQ (reference sequence). Trimming removed 2 bases from V and 0 bases from J, with 10 bases in between. The CDR3 runs 15 residues. CDR3 region: CASSLKMGVNTEAFF. The DNA for the CDR3 is TGTGCCAGCAGCTTAAAGATGGGGGTGAACACTGAAGCTTTCTTT. Variable domain in full (rest from reference TRBV7-9 and TRBJ1-1): DTGVSQNPRHKITKRGQNVTFRCDPISEHNRLYWYRQTLGQGPEFLTYFQNEAQLEKSRLLSDRFSAERPKGSFSTLEIQRTEQGDSAMYLCASSLKMGVNTEAFFGQGTRLTVV.

A remark on this clonotype: A junction boundary mismatches the germline segment, possibly from a read error. J is TRBJ2-5 and V is TRBV14; D may be TRBD2 (5 bases). The CDR3 covers 13 residues. Germline V CDR1 and CDR2: SGHDN, FVKESK. CDR3 loop: CASSHRGQETQCF. CDR3 coding DNA: TGTGCCAGCAGTCATCGCGGGCAAGAGACCCAGTGCTTC. The variable domain in full, with the rest retrieved from reference TRBV14 and TRBJ2-5, is EAGVTQFPSHSVIEKGQTVTLRCDPISGHDNLYWYRRVMGKEIKFLLHFVKESKQDESGMPNNRFLAERTGGTYSTLKVQPAELEDSGVYFCASSHRGQETQCFGPGTRLLVL.

The chain is built from TRBV11-2 and TRBJ2-5; 10 bases are shared with TRBD2. V dropped 5 bases and J dropped 11; count of bases not matched to a gene: 14. CDR1 is SGHAT and CDR2 is FQNNGV in the germline V gene. There are 15 residues in the CDR3. The CDR3 nucleotides are TGTGCCAGCAGCATTAGCGGGAGGATGTCGGATGAGCAGTACTTC. Translating it yields CASSISGRMSDEQYF.